The rows below give T cell receptor beta chains drawn from one sample of a study of identical twins. TCRdb ran MiXCR on the 5' RACE reads and lists one entry per CDR3 protein. Of around 290,000 distinct CDR3 sequences detected, just under 9.5% appear once; the ten largest clones hold around 7.1%. These records were also assigned to another study, of yellow fever vaccine responses in identical twins.

The sequencing input was CD8+ T cells sorted from blood. The source is a woman aged 18-30 years in good health. The CDR3 runs from the conserved cysteine through the conserved F or W. The D gene is left open where the match is weak. For some rows the clone size is stated as once, few or many, or as a class when expanded; others skip it.

V gene	clone size	D gene	J gene	CDR3 DNA	CDR3 protein
TRBV7-9	many	.	TRBJ2-7	TGTGCCAGCAGCTTAGAAGGGTGGGAGCAGTACTTC	CASSLEGWEQYF
TRBV19	.	.	TRBJ1-5	TGTGCCAGTAGCATACAGGGATTTCAGCCCCAGCATTTT	CASSIQGFQPQHF
TRBV4-3	many	.	TRBJ1-2	TGCGCCAGCAGCCAAGATGACAGCAGCGTGCTTAACTATGGCTACACCTTC	CASSQDDSSVLNYGYTF
TRBV5-1	few	.	TRBJ1-6	TGCGCCAGCAGCCTAGAGGGGGATGCTTACAATTCACCCCTCCACTTT	CASSLEGDAYNSPLHF
TRBV28	.	TRBD2	TRBJ2-3	TGTGCCAGCAGTTCCGGACTAGCCCTTCGGCGAAGAGATACGCAGTATTTT	CASSSGLALRRRDTQYF
TRBV29-1	.	TRBD2	TRBJ2-7	TGCAGCGTTGAATGGGGTGCTAGCGGGATCCGCTACGAGCAGTACTTC	CSVEWGASGIRYEQYF
TRBV29-1	many	.	TRBJ2-7	TGCAGCGTAGCGTCCCCGACAGACTCCTACGAGCAGTACTTC	CSVASPTDSYEQYF
TRBV18	.	.	TRBJ1-4	TGTGCCAGCTCACCTGGGAGGGGCACTAATGAAAAACTGTTTTTT	CASSPGRGTNEKLFF
TRBV6-5	few	.	TRBJ1-2	TGTGCCAGCAGTTATTTCGGGGAGGGCTACACCTTC	CASSYFGEGYTF
TRBV20-1	many	TRBD2	TRBJ2-5	TGCAGTGCGAAAGCGGGAGGGCCTGGAGAGACCCAGTACTTC	CSAKAGGPGETQYF
TRBV11-1	many	TRBD2	TRBJ2-2	TGTGCCAGCAGCCCCGTCCCCGGACTAGCGCCCTACACCGGGGAGCTGTTTTTT	CASSPVPGLAPYTGELFF
TRBV4-1	many	TRBD1	TRBJ2-1	TGCGCCAGCAGCCCCCCCGGACAGGGTTACAATGAGCAGTTCTTC	CASSPPGQGYNEQFF
TRBV7-9	many	.	TRBJ2-5	TGTGCCAGCAGCTTAGTGGCGCTGCCCCAAGAGACCCAGTACTTC	CASSLVALPQETQYF
TRBV5-4	.	.	TRBJ2-1	TGTGCCAGCAGCTTGGTCCCTGGGTTCAATGAGCAGTTCTTC	CASSLVPGFNEQFF
TRBV28	many	.	TRBJ1-1	TGTGCCAGCAGTTTATACCTAACGAACACTGAAGCTTTCTTT	CASSLYLTNTEAFF
TRBV29-1	.	.	TRBJ2-7	TGCAGCGTCGCAAGATTGACAGCTTCCTACGAGCAGTACTTC	CSVARLTASYEQYF
TRBV20-1	many	.	TRBJ2-7	TGCAGTGCTAGCACTGGTTCCTACGAGCAGTACTTC	CSASTGSYEQYF
TRBV28	.	TRBD1	TRBJ2-2	TGTGCCAGCAGTCCTCCTCCGGGACAGAGTTCCGGGGAGCTGTTTTTT	CASSPPPGQSSGELFF
TRBV21-1	many	.	TRBJ1-1	TGTGCCAGCAGCAATGGAGTATTTGAGGAGCGGGAGGACATGAACACTGAAGCTTTCTTT	CASSNGVFEEREDMNTEAFF
TRBV4-2	.	.	TRBJ2-2	TGTGCCAGCAGCCAAGAGGGGCCCCTTACCACCGGGGAGCTGTTTTTT	CASSQEGPLTTGELFF
TRBV12-3/TRBV12-4	many	.	TRBJ1-5	TGTGCCAGCAGTCCTTATTCCCGGACACCTAGCAATCAGCCCCAGCATTTT	CASSPYSRTPSNQPQHF
TRBV6-1	many	.	TRBJ2-7	TGTGCCAGCAGTGAAGCGGCAGGGGAGGCCTACGAGCAGTACTTC	CASSEAAGEAYEQYF
TRBV27	.	.	TRBJ2-7	TGTGCCAGCAGTCTTACGGTATACGGCGAGCAGTACTTC	CASSLTVYGEQYF
TRBV29-1	many	.	TRBJ2-7	TGCAGCGTTGAAATACCGGGACAAACCTACGAGCAGTACTTC	CSVEIPGQTYEQYF
TRBV4-3	many	.	TRBJ1-1	TGCGCCAGCAGCCAAGATTTCTGGAACACTGAAGCTTTCTTT	CASSQDFWNTEAFF
TRBV6-5	few	.	TRBJ2-1	TGTGCCAGCAGTTACTCTTCCCCTTTGGATGAGCAGTTCTTC	CASSYSSPLDEQFF
TRBV20-1	few	TRBD2	TRBJ2-1	TGCAGTGCTAGAATCCTAGCGGGACCGGGTGGTGTTCATGAGCAGTTCTTC	CSARILAGPGGVHEQFF
TRBV20-1	.	.	TRBJ1-5	TGCAGTGCTAGAGGGGTGATCAATCAGCCCCAGCATTTT	CSARGVINQPQHF
TRBV29-1	.	TRBD2	TRBJ2-3	TGCAGCGTTGGCGGCGGGAGTATTGGCACAGATACGCAGTATTTT	CSVGGGSIGTDTQYF
TRBV7-9	many	.	TRBJ2-1	TGTGCCAGCAGCTTTTTGGGCAATGAGCAGTTCTTC	CASSFLGNEQFF
TRBV4-3	few	TRBD1	TRBJ2-7	TGCGCCAGCAGCCAGCTCCGGGACAGTTTCCTCCACGAGCAGTACTTC	CASSQLRDSFLHEQYF
TRBV29-1	many	.	TRBJ2-7	TGCAGCGCCACCCCAGCGGAGGCCTACGAGCAGTACTTC	CSATPAEAYEQYF
TRBV20-1	few	.	TRBJ2-7	TGCAGTGCTAGAGATATTGGGGGGAGGAGCTCCTACGAGCAGTACTTC	CSARDIGGRSSYEQYF
TRBV7-9	.	.	TRBJ2-7	TGTGCCAGCAGCGCGGGGGGACAGGCCTACTCCTACGAGCAGTACTTC	CASSAGGQAYSYEQYF
TRBV20-1	many	.	TRBJ1-1	TGCAGTGCTAGTCAGGGGTTATACACTGAAGCTTTCTTT	CSASQGLYTEAFF
TRBV7-9	few	.	TRBJ1-2	TGTGCCAGCAGCTTAGTATCCGGATCCGATTCCCACTATGGCTACACCTTC	CASSLVSGSDSHYGYTF
TRBV3-1	few	.	TRBJ2-7	TGTGCCAGCAGCCCCTATCTTGACACGGGCGAGCAGTACTTC	CASSPYLDTGEQYF
TRBV15	many	.	TRBJ2-7	TGTGCCACCAAAGCCGCCTATAATTACGAGCAGTACTTC	CATKAAYNYEQYF
TRBV7-9	many	TRBD2	TRBJ2-7	TGTGCCAGCAGCGCAAGACTAGCGGACTCCTACGAGCAGTACTTC	CASSARLADSYEQYF
TRBV12-3/TRBV12-4	.	TRBD2	TRBJ2-2	TGTGCCAGCAGTTCACCCGGGACTAGCGGGAGAGCCGGGGAGCTGTTTTTT	CASSSPGTSGRAGELFF